This TCR beta chain originates from a study of shared clonotypes between healthy human individuals. Study-level results: For naive CD4 cells, approximately 4.8% of clonotypes were shared across a few donors.

V was cut by 0 bases and J by 7 bases, with 10 bases left in between. Germline V gene lookup returns CDR1 SNHLY and CDR2 FYNNEI. This CDR3 is built from 15 residues. Replicate PCRs run on sorted subsets employed around 200 ng DNA, 30,000 to 35,000 T cell genomes. Sequencing was performed with immunoSEQ multiplex PCR; in TCRdb, only in-frame clones are kept and a portion is missing. The data contain some 900,000 clones, 70% to 85% of them singletons. Concerning this clone itself: Its target is unknown. This sample includes further DNA sequences coding for the same CDR3.

The sample was memory CD4+ T cells sorted from blood. The subset: CD45RA-negative fraction. The chain joins TRBV2 to TRBJ1-6; weak D call: TRBD1 (6 bases). This receptor was identified in a man aged 18 to 29 in good health. CDR3: CASSEAGAANSPLHF. DNA of the CDR3: TGTGCCAGCAGTGAAGCGGGGGCAGCGAATTCACCCCTCCACTTT.